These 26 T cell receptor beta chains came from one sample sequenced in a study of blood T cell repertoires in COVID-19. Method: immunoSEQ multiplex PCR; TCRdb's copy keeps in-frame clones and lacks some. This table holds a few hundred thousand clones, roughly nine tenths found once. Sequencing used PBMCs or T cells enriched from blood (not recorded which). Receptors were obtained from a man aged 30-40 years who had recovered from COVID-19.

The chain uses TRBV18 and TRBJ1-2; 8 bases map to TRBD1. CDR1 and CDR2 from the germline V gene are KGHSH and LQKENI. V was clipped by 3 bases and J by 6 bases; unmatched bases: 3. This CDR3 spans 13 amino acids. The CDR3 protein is CASSPDRGNGYTF. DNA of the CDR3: TGTGCCAGCTCACCTGACAGGGGAAATGGCTACACCTTC.

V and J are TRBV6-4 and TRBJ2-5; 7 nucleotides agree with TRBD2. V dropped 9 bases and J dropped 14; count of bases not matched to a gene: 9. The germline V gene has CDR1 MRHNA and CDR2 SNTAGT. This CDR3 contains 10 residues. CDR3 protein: CARGICGRYF. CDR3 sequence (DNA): TGTGCCAGGGGTATATGCGGGAGATACTTC.

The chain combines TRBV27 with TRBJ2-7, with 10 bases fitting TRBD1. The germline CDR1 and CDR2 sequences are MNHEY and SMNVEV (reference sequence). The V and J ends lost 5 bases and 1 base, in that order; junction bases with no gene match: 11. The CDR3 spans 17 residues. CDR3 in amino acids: CASSRTGGEWGSYEQYF. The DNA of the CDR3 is TGTGCCAGCAGTCGGACAGGGGGGGAATGGGGATCCTACGAGCAGTACTTC.

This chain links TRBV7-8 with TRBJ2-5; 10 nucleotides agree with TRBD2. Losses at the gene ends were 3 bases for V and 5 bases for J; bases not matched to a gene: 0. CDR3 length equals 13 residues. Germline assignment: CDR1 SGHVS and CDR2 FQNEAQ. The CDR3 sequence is CASSLGLAETQYF. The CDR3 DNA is TGTGCCAGCAGCTTGGGACTAGCGGAGACCCAGTACTTC.

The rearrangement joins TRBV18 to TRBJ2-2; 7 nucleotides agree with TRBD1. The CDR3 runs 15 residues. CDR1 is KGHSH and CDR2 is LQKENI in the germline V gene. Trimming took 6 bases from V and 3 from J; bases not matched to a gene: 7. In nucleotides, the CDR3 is TGTGCCAGCTCGAGCAGACAGGGCCACACCGGGGAGCTGTTTTTT. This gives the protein CASSSRQGHTGELFF.

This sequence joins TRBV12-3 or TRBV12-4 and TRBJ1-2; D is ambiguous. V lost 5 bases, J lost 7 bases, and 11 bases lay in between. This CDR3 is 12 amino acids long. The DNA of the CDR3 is TGTGCCAGCAGTGAGAGGTTGGGTGGCTACACCTTC. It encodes CASSERLGGYTF.

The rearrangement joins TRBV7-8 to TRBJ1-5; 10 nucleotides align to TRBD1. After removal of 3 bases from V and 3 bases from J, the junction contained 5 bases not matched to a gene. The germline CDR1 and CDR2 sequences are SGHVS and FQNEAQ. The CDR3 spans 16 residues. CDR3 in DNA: TGTGCCAGCAGCTTCGAGACAGGGGGCAACAATCAGCCCCAGCATTTT. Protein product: CASSFETGGNNQPQHF.

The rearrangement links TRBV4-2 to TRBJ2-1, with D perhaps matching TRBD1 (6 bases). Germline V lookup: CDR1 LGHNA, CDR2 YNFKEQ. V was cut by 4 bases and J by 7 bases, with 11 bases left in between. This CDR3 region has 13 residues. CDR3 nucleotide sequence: TGTGCCAGCAGCCGGGACATGGTTAATGAGCAGTTCTTC. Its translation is CASSRDMVNEQFF.

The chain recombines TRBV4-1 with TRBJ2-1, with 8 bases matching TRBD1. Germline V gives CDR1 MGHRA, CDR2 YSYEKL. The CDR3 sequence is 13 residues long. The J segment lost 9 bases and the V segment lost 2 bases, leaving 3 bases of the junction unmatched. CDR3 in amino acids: CASSQTDRGEQFF. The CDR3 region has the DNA TGCGCCAGCAGCCAAACAGACAGGGGTGAGCAGTTCTTC.

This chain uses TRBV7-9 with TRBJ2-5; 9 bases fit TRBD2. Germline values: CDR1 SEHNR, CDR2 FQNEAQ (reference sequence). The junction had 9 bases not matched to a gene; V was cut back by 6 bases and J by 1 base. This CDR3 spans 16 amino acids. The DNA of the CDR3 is TGTGCCAGCAGTCGGGGGCTAGCGGGGCGCCAAGAGACCCAGTACTTC. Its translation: CASSRGLAGRQETQYF.

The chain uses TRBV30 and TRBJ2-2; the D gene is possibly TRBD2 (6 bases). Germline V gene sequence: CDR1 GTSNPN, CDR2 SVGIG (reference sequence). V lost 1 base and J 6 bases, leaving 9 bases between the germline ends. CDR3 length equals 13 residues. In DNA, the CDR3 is TGTGCCTGGAGTGCCACGGGGGCCGGGGAGCTGTTTTTT. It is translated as CAWSATGAGELFF.

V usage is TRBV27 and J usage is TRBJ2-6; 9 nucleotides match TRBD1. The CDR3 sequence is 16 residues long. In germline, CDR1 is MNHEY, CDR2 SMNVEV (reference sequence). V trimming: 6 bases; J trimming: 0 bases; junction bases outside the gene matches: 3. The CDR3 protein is CASRGQGSSGANVLTF. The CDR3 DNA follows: TGTGCCAGCAGGGGACAGGGAAGCTCTGGGGCCAACGTCCTGACTTTC.

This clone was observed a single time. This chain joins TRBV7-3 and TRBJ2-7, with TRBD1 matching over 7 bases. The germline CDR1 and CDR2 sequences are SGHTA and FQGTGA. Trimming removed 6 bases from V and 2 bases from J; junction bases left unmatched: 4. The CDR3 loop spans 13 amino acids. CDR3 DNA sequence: TGTGCCAGCAGTAAACAGGGGCCCTACGAGCAGTACTTC. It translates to CASSKQGPYEQYF.

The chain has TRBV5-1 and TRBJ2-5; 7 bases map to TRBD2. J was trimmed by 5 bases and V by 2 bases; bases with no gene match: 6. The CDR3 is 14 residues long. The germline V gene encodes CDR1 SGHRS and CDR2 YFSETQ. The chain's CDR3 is CASSFELGGETQYF. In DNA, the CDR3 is TGCGCCAGCAGCTTCGAACTGGGAGGGGAGACCCAGTACTTC.

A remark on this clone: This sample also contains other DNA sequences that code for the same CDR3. This CDR3 is CASSRSGANVLTF. CDR3 nucleotide sequence: TGTGCCAGTAGCAGATCTGGGGCCAACGTCCTGACTTTC. The V gene is TRBV19, the J gene TRBJ2-6; no clear D gene. CDR3 length: 13 amino acids. The V end lost 6 bases, the J end lost 1 base, and 4 bases lay between the germline ends. The germline V gene has CDR1 LNHDA and CDR2 SQIVND (reference sequence).

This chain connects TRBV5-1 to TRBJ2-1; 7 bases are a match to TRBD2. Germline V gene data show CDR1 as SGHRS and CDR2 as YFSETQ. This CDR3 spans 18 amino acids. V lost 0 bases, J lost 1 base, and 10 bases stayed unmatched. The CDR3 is CASSLGGAGRYSYNEQFF. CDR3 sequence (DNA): TGCGCCAGCAGCTTGGGTGGAGCGGGAAGGTATTCCTACAATGAGCAGTTCTTC.

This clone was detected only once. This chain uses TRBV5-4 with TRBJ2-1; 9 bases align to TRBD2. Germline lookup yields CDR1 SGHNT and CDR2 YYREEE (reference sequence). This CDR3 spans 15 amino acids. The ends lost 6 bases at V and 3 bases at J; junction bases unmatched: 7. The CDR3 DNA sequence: TGTGCCAGCACCATGGCGGGAGGGGGCTACAATGAGCAGTTCTTC. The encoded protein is CASTMAGGGYNEQFF.

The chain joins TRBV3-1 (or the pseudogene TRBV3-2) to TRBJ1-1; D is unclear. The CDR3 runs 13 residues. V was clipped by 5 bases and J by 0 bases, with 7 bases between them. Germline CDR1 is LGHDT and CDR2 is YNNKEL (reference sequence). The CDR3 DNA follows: TGTGCCAGCAGCGACTTGATGAACACTGAAGCTTTCTTT. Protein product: CASSDLMNTEAFF.

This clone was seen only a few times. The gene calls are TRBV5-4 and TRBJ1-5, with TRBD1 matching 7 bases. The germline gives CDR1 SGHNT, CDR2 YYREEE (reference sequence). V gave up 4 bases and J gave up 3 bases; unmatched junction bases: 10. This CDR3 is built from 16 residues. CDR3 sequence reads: CASSVRDREVNQPQHF. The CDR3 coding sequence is TGTGCCAGCAGCGTGCGGGACAGAGAGGTCAATCAGCCCCAGCATTTT.

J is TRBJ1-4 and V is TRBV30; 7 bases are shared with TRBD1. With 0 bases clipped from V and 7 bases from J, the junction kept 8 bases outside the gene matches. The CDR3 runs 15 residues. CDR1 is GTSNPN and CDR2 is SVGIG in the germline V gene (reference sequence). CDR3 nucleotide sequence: TGTGCCTGGAGTGTAGACGCGGGACAGCTTGAAAAACTGTTTTTT. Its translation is CAWSVDAGQLEKLFF.

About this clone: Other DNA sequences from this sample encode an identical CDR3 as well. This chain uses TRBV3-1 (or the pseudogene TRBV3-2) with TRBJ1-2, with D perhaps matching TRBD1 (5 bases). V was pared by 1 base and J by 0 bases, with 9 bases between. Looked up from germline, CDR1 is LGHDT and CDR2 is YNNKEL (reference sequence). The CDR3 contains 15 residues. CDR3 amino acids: CASSQVGAPNYGYTF. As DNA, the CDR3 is TGTGCCAGCAGCCAAGTAGGGGCGCCTAACTATGGCTACACCTTC.

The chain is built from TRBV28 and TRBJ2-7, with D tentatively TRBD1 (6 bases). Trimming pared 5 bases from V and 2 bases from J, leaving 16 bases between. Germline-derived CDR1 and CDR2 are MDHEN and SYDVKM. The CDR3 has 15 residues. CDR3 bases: TGTGCCAGCAGTCCAGTTCGGGACACAACCTACGAGCAGTACTTC. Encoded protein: CASSPVRDTTYEQYF.

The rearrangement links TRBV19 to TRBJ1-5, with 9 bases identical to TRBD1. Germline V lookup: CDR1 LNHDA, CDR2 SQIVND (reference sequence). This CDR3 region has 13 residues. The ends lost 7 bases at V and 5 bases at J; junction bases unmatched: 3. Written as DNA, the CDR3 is TGTGCCAGTATGGACAGGGGTCATCAGCCCCAGCATTTT. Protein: CASMDRGHQPQHF.

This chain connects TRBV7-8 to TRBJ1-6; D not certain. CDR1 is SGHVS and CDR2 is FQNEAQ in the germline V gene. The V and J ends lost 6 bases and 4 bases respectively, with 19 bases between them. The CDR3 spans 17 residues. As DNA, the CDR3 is TGTGCCAGCAGTAAAAGCAGCGGGCTTAATTATAATTCACCCCTCCACTTT. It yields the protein CASSKSSGLNYNSPLHF. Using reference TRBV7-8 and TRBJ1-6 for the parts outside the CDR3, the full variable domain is GAGVSQSPRYKVAKRGQDVALRCDPISGHVSLFWYQQALGQGPEFLTYFQNEAQLDKSGLPSDRFFAERPEGSVSTLKIQRTQQEDSAVYLCASSKSSGLNYNSPLHFGNGTRLTVT.

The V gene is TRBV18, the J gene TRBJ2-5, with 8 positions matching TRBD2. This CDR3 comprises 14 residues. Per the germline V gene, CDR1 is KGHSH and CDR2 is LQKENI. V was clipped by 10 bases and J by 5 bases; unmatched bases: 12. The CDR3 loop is CATSPGLVDETQYF. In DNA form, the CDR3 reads TGTGCCACCTCTCCGGGACTAGTCGATGAGACCCAGTACTTC.

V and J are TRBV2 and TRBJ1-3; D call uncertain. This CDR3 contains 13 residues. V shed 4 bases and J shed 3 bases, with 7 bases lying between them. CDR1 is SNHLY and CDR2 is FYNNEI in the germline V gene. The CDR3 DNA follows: TGTGCCAGCAGTGTCGGGGTTGGAAACACCATATATTTT. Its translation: CASSVGVGNTIYF.